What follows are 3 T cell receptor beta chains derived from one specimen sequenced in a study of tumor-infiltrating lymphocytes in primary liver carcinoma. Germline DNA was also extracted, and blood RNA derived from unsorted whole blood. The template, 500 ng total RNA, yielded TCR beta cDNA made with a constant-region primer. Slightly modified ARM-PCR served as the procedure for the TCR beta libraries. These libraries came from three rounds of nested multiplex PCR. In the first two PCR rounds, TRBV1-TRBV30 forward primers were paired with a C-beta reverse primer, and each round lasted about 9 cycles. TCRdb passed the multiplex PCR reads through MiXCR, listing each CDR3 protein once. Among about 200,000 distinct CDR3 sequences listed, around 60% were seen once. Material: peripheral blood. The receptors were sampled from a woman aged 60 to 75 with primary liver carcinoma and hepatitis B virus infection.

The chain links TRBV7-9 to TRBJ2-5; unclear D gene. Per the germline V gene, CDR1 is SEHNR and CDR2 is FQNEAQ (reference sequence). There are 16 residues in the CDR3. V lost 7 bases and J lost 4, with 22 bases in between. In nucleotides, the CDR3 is TGTGCCAGCAACTCCTTATTCGGCGGAGTCCGAGAGACCCAGTACTTC. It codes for CASNSLFGGVRETQYF.

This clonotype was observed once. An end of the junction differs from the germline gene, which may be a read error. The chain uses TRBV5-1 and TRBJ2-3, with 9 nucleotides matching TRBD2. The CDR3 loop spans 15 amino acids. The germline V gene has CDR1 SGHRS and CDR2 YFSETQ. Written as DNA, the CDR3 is TGCGCCATCAGCTCTTTAGCGGGAGTGTGGTCGACGCAGTATTTT. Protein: CAISSLAGVWSTQYF.

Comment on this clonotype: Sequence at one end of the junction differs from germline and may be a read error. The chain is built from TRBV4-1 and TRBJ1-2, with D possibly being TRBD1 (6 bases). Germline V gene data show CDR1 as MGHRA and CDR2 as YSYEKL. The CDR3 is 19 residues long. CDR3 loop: CASSQDLAFRGGYVYAYTF. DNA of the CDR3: TGCGCCAGCAGCCAAGACCTGGCTTTTCGCGGGGGCTATGTCTATGCCTACACCTTC.